The present entry profiles one T cell receptor beta chain with its context. This CDR3 region has 15 residues. The V gene lost 2 bases and the J gene lost 3 bases, with 14 bases spanning the gap. Germline loops: CDR1 MNHEY, CDR2 SVGAGI. These data are taken from a study of PD-1 blockade in classical Hodgkin lymphoma. Here immunoSEQ multiplex PCR was the method, and the copy in TCRdb shows in-frame clones only, minus some. The sample includes 20,000 to 25,000 clones, 80% of them seen just once. Time point of the sample: cycle 4 day 1 (C4D1), after 5 to 7 weeks of nivolumab. After autologous stem cell transplantation all patients relapsed, and prior brentuximab vedotin exposure differed between cohorts. Isolation of CD4+ T cells from thawed PBMCs was performed by magnetic negative selection.

This chain uses TRBV6-5 with TRBJ2-7; D remains unclear. The sequences come from CD4+ T cells from blood, collected before the fourth cycle of nivolumab. The sequence came from a human donor with classical Hodgkin lymphoma. The CDR3 sequence is CASSYSLGSGYEQYF. The CDR3 region has the DNA TGTGCCAGCAGTTACAGTCTGGGTTCTGGCTACGAGCAGTACTTC.